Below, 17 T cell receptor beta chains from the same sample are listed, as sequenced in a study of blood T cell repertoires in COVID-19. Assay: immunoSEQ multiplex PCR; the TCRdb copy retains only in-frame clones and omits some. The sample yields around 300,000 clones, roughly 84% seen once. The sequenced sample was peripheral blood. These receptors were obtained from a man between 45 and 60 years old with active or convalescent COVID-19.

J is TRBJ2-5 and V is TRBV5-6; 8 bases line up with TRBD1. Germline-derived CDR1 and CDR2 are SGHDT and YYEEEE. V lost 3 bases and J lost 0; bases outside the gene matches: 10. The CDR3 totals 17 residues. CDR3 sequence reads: CASSWGAGGIYQETQYF. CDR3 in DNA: TGTGCCAGCAGCTGGGGGGCAGGGGGCATTTACCAAGAGACCCAGTACTTC.

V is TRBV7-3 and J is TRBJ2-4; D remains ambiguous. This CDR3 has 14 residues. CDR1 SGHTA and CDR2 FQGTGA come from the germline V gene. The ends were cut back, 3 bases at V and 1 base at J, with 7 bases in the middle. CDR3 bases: TGTGCCAGCAGCTTGCCCGGGGCCAAAAACATTCAGTACTTC. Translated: CASSLPGAKNIQYF.

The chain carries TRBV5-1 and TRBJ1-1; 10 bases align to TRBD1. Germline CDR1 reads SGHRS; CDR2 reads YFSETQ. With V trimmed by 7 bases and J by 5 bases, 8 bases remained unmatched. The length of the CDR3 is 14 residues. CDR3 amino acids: CASQSGDRGTEAFF. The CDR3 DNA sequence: TGCGCCAGCCAATCTGGGGACAGGGGTACTGAAGCTTTCTTT.

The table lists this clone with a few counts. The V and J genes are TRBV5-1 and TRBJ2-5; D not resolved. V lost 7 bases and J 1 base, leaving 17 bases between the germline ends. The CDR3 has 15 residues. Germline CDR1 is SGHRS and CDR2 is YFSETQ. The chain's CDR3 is CASSSPSASQETQYF. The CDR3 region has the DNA TGCGCCAGCTCCTCGCCCTCAGCGTCCCAAGAGACCCAGTACTTC.

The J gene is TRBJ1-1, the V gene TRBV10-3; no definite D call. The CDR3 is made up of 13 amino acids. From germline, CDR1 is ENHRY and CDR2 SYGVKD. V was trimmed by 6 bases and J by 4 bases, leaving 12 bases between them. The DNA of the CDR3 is TGTGCCATCAGGGCGGAAGGATCCACTGAAGCTTTCTTT. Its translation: CAIRAEGSTEAFF.

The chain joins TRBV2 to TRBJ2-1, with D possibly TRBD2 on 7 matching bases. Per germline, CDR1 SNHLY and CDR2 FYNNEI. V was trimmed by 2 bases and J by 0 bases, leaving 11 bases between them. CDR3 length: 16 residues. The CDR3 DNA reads TGTGCCAGCAGTGAACGGGGGGCCAGCTCCTACAATGAGCAGTTCTTC. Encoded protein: CASSERGASSYNEQFF.

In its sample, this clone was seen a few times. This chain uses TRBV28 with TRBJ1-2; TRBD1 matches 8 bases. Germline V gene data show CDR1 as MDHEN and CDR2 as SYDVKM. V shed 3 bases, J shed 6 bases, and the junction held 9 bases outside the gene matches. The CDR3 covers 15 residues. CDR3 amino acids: CASSLWAGGANGYTF. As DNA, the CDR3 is TGTGCCAGCAGTTTGTGGGCAGGGGGCGCCAATGGCTACACCTTC.

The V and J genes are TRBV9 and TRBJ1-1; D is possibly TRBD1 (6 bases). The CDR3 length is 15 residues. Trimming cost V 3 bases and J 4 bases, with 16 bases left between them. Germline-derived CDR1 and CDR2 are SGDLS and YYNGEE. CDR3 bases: TGTGCCAGCAGCGGAAGAGGGGGGGCCGGCACTGAAGCTTTCTTT. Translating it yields CASSGRGGAGTEAFF.

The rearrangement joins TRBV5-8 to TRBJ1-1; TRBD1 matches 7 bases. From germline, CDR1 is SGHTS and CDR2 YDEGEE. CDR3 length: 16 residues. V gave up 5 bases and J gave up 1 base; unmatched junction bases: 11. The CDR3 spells CASRSRTGRWNTEAFF. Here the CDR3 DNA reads TGTGCCAGCAGGAGTAGGACAGGACGGTGGAACACTGAAGCTTTCTTT.

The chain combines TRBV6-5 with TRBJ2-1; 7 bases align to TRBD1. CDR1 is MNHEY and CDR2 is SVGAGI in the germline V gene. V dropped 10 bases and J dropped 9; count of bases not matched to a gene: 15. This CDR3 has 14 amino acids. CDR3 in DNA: TGTGCCATCTCCCGGGACAGTCATCAGGTTGAGCAGTTCTTC. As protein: CAISRDSHQVEQFF.

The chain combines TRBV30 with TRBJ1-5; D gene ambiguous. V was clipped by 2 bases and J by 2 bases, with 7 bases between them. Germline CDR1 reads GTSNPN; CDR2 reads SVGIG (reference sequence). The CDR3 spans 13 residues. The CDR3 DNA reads TGTGCCTGGAGTAAAACAGGCAATCAGCCCCAGCATTTT. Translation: CAWSKTGNQPQHF.

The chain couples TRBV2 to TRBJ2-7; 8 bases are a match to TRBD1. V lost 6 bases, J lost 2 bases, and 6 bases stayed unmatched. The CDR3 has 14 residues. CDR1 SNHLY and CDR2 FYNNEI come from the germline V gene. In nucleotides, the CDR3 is TGTGCCAGCAGCGAACAGGGGGGCCCCTACGAGCAGTACTTC. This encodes CASSEQGGPYEQYF.

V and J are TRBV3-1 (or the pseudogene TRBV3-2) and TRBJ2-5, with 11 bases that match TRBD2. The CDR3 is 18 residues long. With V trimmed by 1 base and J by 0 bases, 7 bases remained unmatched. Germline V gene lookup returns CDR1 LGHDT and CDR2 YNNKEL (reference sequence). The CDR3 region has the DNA TGTGCCAGCAGCCAAGTTTCTAGCGGGGGGCCCGACCAAGAGACCCAGTACTTC. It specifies CASSQVSSGGPDQETQYF.

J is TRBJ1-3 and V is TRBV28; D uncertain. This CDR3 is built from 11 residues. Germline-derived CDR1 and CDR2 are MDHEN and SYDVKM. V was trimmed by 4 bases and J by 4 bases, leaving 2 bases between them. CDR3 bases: TGTGCCAGCAGTTCGGGAAACACCATATATTTT. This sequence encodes CASSSGNTIYF.

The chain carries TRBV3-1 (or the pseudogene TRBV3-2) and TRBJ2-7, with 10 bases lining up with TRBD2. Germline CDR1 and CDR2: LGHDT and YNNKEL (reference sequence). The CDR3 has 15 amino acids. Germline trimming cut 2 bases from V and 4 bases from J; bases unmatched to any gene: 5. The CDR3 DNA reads TGTGCCAGCAGCCAACAACGGACTAGCGGTTACGAGCAGTACTTC. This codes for CASSQQRTSGYEQYF.

Here the CDR3 DNA reads TGTGCCAGCAGTTTACATAGCGGGGTAGAGGATACGCAGTATTTT. This codes for CASSLHSGVEDTQYF. V gene TRBV27 combines with J gene TRBJ2-3, with 8 bases that match TRBD2. The length of the CDR3 is 15 residues. Trimming took 2 bases from V and 6 from J; bases not matched to a gene: 7. The germline V gene has CDR1 MNHEY and CDR2 SMNVEV (reference sequence).

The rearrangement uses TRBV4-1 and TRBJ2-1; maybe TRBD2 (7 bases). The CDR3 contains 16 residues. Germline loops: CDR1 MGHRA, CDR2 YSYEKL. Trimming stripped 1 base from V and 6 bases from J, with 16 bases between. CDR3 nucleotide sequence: TGCGCCAGCAGCCAAGGAAACGGGGGGCCCGGCAATGAGCAGTTCTTC. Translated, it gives CASSQGNGGPGNEQFF.